The 22 T cell receptor beta chains below all came from one sample that was sequenced in a study of breast tumors, draining lymph nodes, adjacent tissues (TCRdb year 2016). The axillary draining lymph nodes of breast cancer patients were the source of the lymph node samples. The library relied on multiplex PCR. Instrument on record: Illumina HiSeq 2000. TCRdb handled the public reads itself, with Q25 trimming in fastp and clone calling in MiXCR, and kept productive beta chains. Each CDR3 protein appears once, grouped with its most common genes and DNA. The sample has approximately 180,000 distinct CDR3 sequences on record, more than 25% of them singletons. Around 4% of the sample goes to the ten largest clones. The sample consisted of axillary lymph node tissue. These receptors all stem from a female donor with breast cancer. Some clones in this sample may be carry-over from other donors' samples.

In this sample, this clonotype turned up a few times. The chain combines TRBV11-2 with TRBJ1-1, with 11 bases lining up with TRBD1. This CDR3 contains 15 residues. In germline, CDR1 is SGHAT, CDR2 FQNNGV. Trimming cost V 3 bases and J 3 bases; bases outside gene matches: 3. The CDR3, as DNA: TGTGCCAGCAGCTTGGGGACAGGGGGGCACACTGAAGCTTTCTTT. It is translated as CASSLGTGGHTEAFF.

The genes are TRBV12-3 or TRBV12-4 and TRBJ2-7; 9 bases are a match to TRBD1. Losses at the gene ends were 8 bases for V and 5 bases for J; bases not matched to a gene: 25. This CDR3 region has 19 residues. Written as DNA, the CDR3 is TGTGCCAGCTCAAGCAGGGGGGCGCCGGGACAGGGCCCAAACAACGAGCAGTACTTC. Its protein is CASSSRGAPGQGPNNEQYF.

Points on this clonotype: A much bigger clone sits one base away, suggesting this may be a read error. V usage is TRBV7-9 and J usage is TRBJ1-3; 7 nucleotides match TRBD1. CDR3 size: 15 residues. Germline CDR1 SEHNR, CDR2 FQNEAQ (reference sequence). V shed 4 bases and J 8 bases; nucleotides not matched to a gene: 11. This CDR3 reads CASSSTDRARDTIYF. The CDR3 nucleotides are TGTGCCAGCAGCTCTACCGACAGGGCTAGGGACACCATATATTTT. The complete variable domain, with remaining parts taken from reference TRBV7-9 and TRBJ1-3, reads DTGVSQNPRHKITKRGQNVTFRCDPISEHNRLYWYRQTLGQGPEFLTYFQNEAQLEKSRLLSDRFSAERPKGSFSTLEIQRTEQGDSAMYLCASSSTDRARDTIYFGEGSWLTVV.

This clonotype showed up many times. The CDR3, as DNA: TGCGCCAGCAGCCCCGGTATTACTCCCGCCCCGTTCTTC. It encodes CASSPGITPAPFF. V is TRBV5-1 and J is TRBJ2-1, with D hard to call. The V gene lost 4 bases and the J gene lost 15 bases, with 20 bases spanning the gap. Germline lookup yields CDR1 SGHRS and CDR2 YFSETQ. The CDR3 contains 13 residues.

On this clonotype itself: Sequence at one end of the junction differs from germline and may be a read error. V is TRBV2 and J is TRBJ2-3, with 10 bases aligning to TRBD2. There are 16 residues in the CDR3. The germline gives CDR1 SNHLY, CDR2 FYNNEI. This CDR3 is CASGERGGLGTDTQYF. The CDR3 DNA follows: TGTGCCAGCGGTGAGCGGGGGGGCTTAGGCACAGATACGCAGTATTTT.

This clonotype was detected many times. The rearrangement uses TRBV4-1 and TRBJ2-3; D remains unclear. Trimming pared 1 base from V and 8 bases from J, leaving 4 bases between. Germline V gene sequence: CDR1 MGHRA, CDR2 YSYEKL. The CDR3 runs 11 residues. The CDR3 DNA sequence: TGCGCCAGCAGCCAAGGAGTTACGCAGTATTTT. The encoded protein is CASSQGVTQYF.

The chain carries TRBV4-3 and TRBJ1-5; 8 bases are a match to TRBD1. Trimming at V came to 0 bases and at J to 7 bases, leaving 11 bases not matched to a gene. Germline V gene sequence: CDR1 LGHNA, CDR2 YSLEER. This CDR3 is built from 17 residues. CDR3: CASSQDGATGAEQPQHF. CDR3 nucleotides: TGCGCCAGCAGCCAAGATGGGGCGACAGGGGCGGAACAGCCCCAGCATTTT.

This clonotype has more than one count but fewer than ten. This chain connects TRBV6-2 or TRBV6-3 to TRBJ2-1, with a tentative D call TRBD2 (5 bases). The CDR3 is 14 amino acids. CDR1 and CDR2 from the germline V gene are MNHEY and SVGEGT. V dropped 0 bases and J dropped 10 bases, with 13 bases sitting between them. This CDR3 reads CASSYSSASTEQFF. CDR3 coding DNA: TGTGCCAGCAGTTACTCATCGGCTAGCACGGAGCAGTTCTTC.

This clonotype was counted at least ten times. The chain is built from TRBV4-2 and TRBJ2-1; possibly TRBD1 or TRBD2 for D (5 bases each). Trimming took off 0 bases at V and 9 bases at J, with 12 bases between the two ends. Germline CDR1 reads LGHNA; CDR2 reads YNFKEQ. The CDR3 loop spans 14 amino acids. The CDR3 nucleotides are TGTGCCAGCAGCCAAGAAGGGACGGTCGGTGAGCAGTTCTTC. As protein: CASSQEGTVGEQFF.

This clonotype has just a few counts. The chain links TRBV28 to TRBJ2-5; D gene unclear. Germline V gene data show CDR1 as MDHEN and CDR2 as SYDVKM. Between the trimmed V and J ends, which lost 10 bases and 2 bases, there was a span of 14 bases. The CDR3 totals 13 residues. CDR3 loop: CANKKVSQETQYF. For the CDR3, the DNA is TGTGCCAACAAGAAGGTGTCTCAAGAGACCCAGTACTTC.

For this clonotype: A junction end diverges from the germline sequence, so it may reflect a read error. The chain combines TRBV2 with TRBJ2-6; TRBD1 aligns across 7 bases. The CDR3 sequence is 17 residues long. Germline V lookup: CDR1 SNHLY, CDR2 FYNNEI. For the CDR3, the DNA is TGTACCAGCACTAGAGGGGGCGCTGCCTCTGGGGCCAACGTCCTGACTTTC. This codes for CTSTRGGAASGANVLTF.

This clonotype has a handful of counts. The V call is TRBV28, the J call TRBJ2-1; no firm D call. This CDR3 has 14 amino acids. The germline V gene has CDR1 MDHEN and CDR2 SYDVKM. Trimming removed 2 bases at V and 7 bases at J, with 12 bases between. The CDR3 loop reads CASSLSSGKNEQFF. CDR3 nucleotides: TGTGCCAGCAGTTTAAGCTCTGGGAAAAATGAGCAGTTCTTC. The full variable domain, its missing parts supplied by reference TRBV28 and TRBJ2-1, is DVKVTQSSRYLVKRTGEKVFLECVQDMDHENMFWYRQDPGLGLRLIYFSYDVKMKEKGDIPEGYSVSREKKERFSLILESASTNQTSMYLCASSLSSGKNEQFFGPGTRLTVL.

The chain employs TRBV14 and TRBJ1-5; D is unresolved. The CDR3 is made up of 16 amino acids. Per germline, CDR1 SGHDN and CDR2 FVKESK. The ends were cut back, 1 base at V and 2 bases at J, with 12 bases in the middle. Here the CDR3 DNA reads TGTGCCAGCAGCCAAGCAAAGACCGCCGGCAATCAGCCCCAGCATTTT. It is translated as CASSQAKTAGNQPQHF.

This clonotype has at least ten counts. The J gene is TRBJ2-7, the V gene TRBV10-3; D gene unclear. The CDR3 sequence is 12 residues long. The V gene's germline CDR1 is ENHRY and CDR2 SYGVKD. V was trimmed by 3 bases and J by 2 bases, leaving 5 bases between them. The CDR3 nucleotides are TGTGCCATCAGTGATTTCACCTACGAGCAGTACTTC. Translated, it gives CAISDFTYEQYF.

This clonotype was seen repeatedly, ten times or more. This rearrangement joins TRBV19 to TRBJ1-2; tentatively, D is TRBD1 (6 bases). Per germline, CDR1 LNHDA and CDR2 SQIVND (reference sequence). The CDR3 length is 14 residues. Trimming shortened V by 3 bases and J by 2 bases, and 10 bases separated the two germline ends. CDR3 in amino acids: CASSIGGANYGYTF. The DNA for the CDR3 is TGTGCCAGTAGTATTGGGGGGGCGAACTATGGCTACACCTTC.

The sample holds a few counts of this clonotype. A much larger clone lies one base from this, so it may be a read error. This chain joins TRBV30 and TRBJ2-1; D gene uncertain. There are 15 residues in the CDR3. Trimming took off 3 bases at V and 8 bases at J, with 20 bases between the two ends. Germline V gene lookup returns CDR1 GTSNPN and CDR2 SVGIG (reference sequence). CDR3 loop: CAWRPDCGTDDEQFF. CDR3 in DNA: TGTGCCTGGAGGCCCGATTGTGGCACGGACGATGAGCAGTTCTTC.

The chain has TRBV5-1 and TRBJ2-5, with 8 nucleotides matching TRBD1. V was clipped by 5 bases and J by 5 bases; unmatched bases: 11. CDR3 length equals 15 residues. Looked up from germline, CDR1 is SGHRS and CDR2 is YFSETQ. This CDR3 reads CASRRPTGAHETQYF. CDR3 nucleotide sequence: TGCGCCAGCAGGCGACCGACAGGGGCCCACGAGACCCAGTACTTC.

This clonotype was found many times. The chain combines TRBV5-1 with TRBJ2-5, with 10 bases fitting TRBD1. Trimming took 4 bases from V and 2 from J; bases not matched to a gene: 11. Germline V CDR1 and CDR2: SGHRS, YFSETQ. The CDR3 extends over 17 amino acids. CDR3 protein: CASSHGPGQGRQETQYF. For the CDR3, the DNA is TGCGCCAGCAGCCACGGGCCGGGACAGGGGCGTCAAGAGACCCAGTACTTC. The full variable domain, rest sourced from reference TRBV5-1 and TRBJ2-5, is KAGVTQTPRYLIKTRGQQVTLSCSPISGHRSVSWYQQTPGQGLQFLFEYFSETQRNKGNFPGRFSGRQFSNSRSEMNVSTLELGDSALYLCASSHGPGQGRQETQYFGPGTRLLVL.

The chain employs TRBV19 and TRBJ2-7, with a possible D match to TRBD1 (5 bases). V lost 8 bases, J lost 3 bases, and 20 bases lay in between. Per the germline V gene, CDR1 is LNHDA and CDR2 is SQIVND (reference sequence). The CDR3 is 15 amino acids. CDR3 loop: CASGAWMQGGYEQYF. The CDR3 nucleotides read TGTGCCAGTGGTGCTTGGATGCAGGGTGGCTACGAGCAGTACTTC.

This clonotype has at least ten counts. The genes are TRBV25-1 and TRBJ2-3, with TRBD1 identical over 12 bases. Trimming removed 3 bases from V and 4 bases from J; junction bases left unmatched: 8. Germline V gene lookup returns CDR1 MGHDK and CDR2 SYGVNS. The CDR3 contains 17 residues. For the CDR3, the DNA is TGTGCCAGCAGTGACCGCTCGGGACAGGGGGCCGCAGATACGCAGTATTTT. Its protein is CASSDRSGQGAADTQYF.

This clonotype was observed at least ten times. The rearrangement uses TRBV15 and TRBJ1-2; 9 positions match TRBD1. The J segment lost 2 bases and the V segment lost 4 bases, leaving 2 bases of the junction unmatched. The CDR3 has 14 amino acids. Germline assignment: CDR1 LNHNV and CDR2 YYDKDF (reference sequence). CDR3 nucleotide sequence: TGTGCCACCAGCACCGGACAGGGGAACTATGGCTACACCTTC. It specifies CATSTGQGNYGYTF. The variable domain in full, completed from reference TRBV15 and TRBJ1-2, reads DAMVIQNPRYQVTQFGKPVTLSCSQTLNHNVMYWYQQKSSQAPKLLFHYYDKDFNNEADTPDNFQSRRPNTSFCFLDIRSPGLGDTAMYLCATSTGQGNYGYTFGSGTRLTVV.

This clonotype was counted ten times or more. The chain recombines TRBV19 with TRBJ2-7; weak D call: TRBD1 (6 bases). The CDR3 is made up of 15 amino acids. Germline lookup yields CDR1 LNHDA and CDR2 SQIVND (reference sequence). V was cut by 4 bases and J by 7 bases, with 20 bases left in between. In nucleotides, the CDR3 is TGTGCCAGTAGTACTCCCGGGACACCTCCTTATGAGCAGTACTTC. Its translation is CASSTPGTPPYEQYF.